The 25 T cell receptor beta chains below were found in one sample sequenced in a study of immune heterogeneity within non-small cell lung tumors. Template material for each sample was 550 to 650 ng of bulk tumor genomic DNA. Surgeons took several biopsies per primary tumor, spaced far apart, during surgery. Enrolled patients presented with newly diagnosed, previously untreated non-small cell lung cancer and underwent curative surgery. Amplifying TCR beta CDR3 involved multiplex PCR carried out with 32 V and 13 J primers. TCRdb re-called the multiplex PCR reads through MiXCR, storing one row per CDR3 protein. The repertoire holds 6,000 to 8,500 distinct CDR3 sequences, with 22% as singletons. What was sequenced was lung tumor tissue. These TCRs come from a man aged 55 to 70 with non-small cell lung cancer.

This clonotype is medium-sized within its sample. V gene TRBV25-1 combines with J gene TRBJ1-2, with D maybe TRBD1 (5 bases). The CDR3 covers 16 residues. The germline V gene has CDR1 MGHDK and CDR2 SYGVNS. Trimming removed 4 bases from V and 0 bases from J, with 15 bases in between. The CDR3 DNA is TGTGCCAGCAGTGCAGCCGGGACGGGGGCTAACTATGGCTACACCTTC. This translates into CASSAAGTGANYGYTF.

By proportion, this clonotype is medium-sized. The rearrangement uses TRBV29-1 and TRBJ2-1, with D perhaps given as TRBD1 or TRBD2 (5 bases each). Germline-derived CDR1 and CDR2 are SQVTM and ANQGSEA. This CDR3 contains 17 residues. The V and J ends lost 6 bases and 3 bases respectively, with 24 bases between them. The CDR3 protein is CSVPDGDRKANYNEQFF. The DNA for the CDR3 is TGCAGCGTCCCCGACGGGGACCGAAAAGCTAACTACAATGAGCAGTTCTTC.

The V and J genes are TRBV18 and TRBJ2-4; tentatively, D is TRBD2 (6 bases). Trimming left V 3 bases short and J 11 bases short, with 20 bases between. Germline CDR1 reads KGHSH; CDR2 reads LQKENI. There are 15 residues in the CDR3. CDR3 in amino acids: CASSPPDKGRHVQYF. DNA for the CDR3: TGTGCCAGCTCACCTCCAGACAAGGGGAGGCACGTTCAGTACTTC.

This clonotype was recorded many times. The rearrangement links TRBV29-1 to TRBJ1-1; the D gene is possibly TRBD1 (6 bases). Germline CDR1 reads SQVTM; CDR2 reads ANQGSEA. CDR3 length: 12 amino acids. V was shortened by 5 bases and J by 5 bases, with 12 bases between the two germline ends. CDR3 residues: CSVWGGATEAFF. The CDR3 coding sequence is TGCAGCGTTTGGGGGGGGGCGACTGAAGCTTTCTTT.

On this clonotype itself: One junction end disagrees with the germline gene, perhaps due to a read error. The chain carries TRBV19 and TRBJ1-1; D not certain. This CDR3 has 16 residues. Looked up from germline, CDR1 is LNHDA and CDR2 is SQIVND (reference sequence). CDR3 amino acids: CASTPGFPQMNTEAFF. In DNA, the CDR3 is TGTGCCAGTACCCCGGGTTTCCCACAGATGAACACTGAAGCTTTCTTC.

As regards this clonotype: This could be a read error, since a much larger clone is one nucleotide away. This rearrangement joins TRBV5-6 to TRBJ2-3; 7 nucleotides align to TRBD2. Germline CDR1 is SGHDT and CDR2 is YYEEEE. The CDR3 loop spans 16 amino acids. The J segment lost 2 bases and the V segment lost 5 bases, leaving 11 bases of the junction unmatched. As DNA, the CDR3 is TGTGCCAGCAGGTTCCTTAGCGGGTTTGTCACAGATACGCAGTATTTT. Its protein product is CASRFLSGFVTDTQYF.

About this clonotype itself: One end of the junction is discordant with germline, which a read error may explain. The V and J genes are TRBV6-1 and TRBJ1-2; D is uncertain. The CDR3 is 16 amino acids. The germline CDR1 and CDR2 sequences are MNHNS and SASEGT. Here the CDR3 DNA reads TGTGCCAGCAGCCACCCGGCGCGACACCGGGTGTATGGCAACACCTTC. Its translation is CASSHPARHRVYGNTF.

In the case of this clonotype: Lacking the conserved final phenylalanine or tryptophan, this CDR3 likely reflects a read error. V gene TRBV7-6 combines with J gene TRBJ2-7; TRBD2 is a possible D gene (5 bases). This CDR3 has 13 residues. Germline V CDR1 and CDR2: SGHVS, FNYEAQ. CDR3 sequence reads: CASILDTSAEQYS. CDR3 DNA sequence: TGTGCCAGCATCTTAGACACTAGTGCTGAGCAGTACTCC.

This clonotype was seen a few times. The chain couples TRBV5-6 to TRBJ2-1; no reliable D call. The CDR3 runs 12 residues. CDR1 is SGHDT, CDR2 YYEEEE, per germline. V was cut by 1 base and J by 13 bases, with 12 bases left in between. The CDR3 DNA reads TGTGCCAGCAGCTTGTACGGTGCAGGACAGTTCTTC. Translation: CASSLYGAGQFF.

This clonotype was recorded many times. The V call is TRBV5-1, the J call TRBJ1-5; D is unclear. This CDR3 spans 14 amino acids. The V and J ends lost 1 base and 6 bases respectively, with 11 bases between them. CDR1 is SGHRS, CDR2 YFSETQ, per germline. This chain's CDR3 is CASSLLGEGQPQHF. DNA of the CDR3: TGCGCCAGCAGCTTGCTCGGGGAAGGTCAGCCCCAGCATTTT.

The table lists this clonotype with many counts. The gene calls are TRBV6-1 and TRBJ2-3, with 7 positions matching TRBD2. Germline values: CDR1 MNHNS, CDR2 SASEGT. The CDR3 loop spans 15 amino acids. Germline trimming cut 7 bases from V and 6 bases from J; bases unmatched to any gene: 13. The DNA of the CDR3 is TGTGCCAGCAACCCGGGGAGGGTGTCATCCGATACGCAGTATTTT. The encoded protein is CASNPGRVSSDTQYF.

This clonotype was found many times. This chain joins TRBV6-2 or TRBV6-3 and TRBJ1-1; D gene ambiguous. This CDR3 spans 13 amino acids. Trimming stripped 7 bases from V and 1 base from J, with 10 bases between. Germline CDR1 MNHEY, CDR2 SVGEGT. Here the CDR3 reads CASTVIQNTEAFF. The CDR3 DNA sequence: TGTGCCAGCACGGTCATCCAGAACACTGAAGCTTTCTTT.

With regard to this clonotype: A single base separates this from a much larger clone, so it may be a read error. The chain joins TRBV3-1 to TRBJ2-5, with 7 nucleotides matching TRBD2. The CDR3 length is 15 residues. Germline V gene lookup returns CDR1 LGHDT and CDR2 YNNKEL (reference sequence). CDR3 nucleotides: TGTGACAGCAGCCTTCGCGCTAGCGGACAAGAGACCCAGTACTTC. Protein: CDSSLRASGQETQYF.

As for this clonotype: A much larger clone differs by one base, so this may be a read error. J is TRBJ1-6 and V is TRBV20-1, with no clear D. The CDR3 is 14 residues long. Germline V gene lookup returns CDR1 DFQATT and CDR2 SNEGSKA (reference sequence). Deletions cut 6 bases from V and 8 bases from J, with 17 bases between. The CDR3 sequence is CSARSLDLDSPLHF. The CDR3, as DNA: TGCAGTGCCCGCTCATTGGATCTTGATTCACCCCTCCACTTT.

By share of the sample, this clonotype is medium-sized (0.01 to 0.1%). In nucleotides, the CDR3 is TGCAGTGCTAGGAACCAGCTCAATGAGCAGTTCTTC. Residues: CSARNQLNEQFF. The chain has TRBV20-1 and TRBJ2-1; D is unclear. V shed 3 bases and J shed 6 bases, with 9 bases lying between them. CDR3 length equals 12 residues. Germline V gene lookup returns CDR1 DFQATT and CDR2 SNEGSKA (reference sequence).

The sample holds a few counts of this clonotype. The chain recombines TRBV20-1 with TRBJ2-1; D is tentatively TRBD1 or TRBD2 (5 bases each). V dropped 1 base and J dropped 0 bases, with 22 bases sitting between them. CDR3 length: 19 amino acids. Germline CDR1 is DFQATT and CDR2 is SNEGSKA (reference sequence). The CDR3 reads CSARASMGYGTSSYNEQFF. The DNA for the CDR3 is TGCAGTGCTAGAGCCTCGATGGGGTACGGGACGAGCTCCTACAATGAGCAGTTCTTC.

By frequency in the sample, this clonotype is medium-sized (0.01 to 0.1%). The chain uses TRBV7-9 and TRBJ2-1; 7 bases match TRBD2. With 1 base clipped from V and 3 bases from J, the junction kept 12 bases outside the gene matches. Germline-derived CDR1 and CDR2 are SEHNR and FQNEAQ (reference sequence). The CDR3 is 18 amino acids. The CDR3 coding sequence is TGTGCCAGCAGCTTAGAGGCGGCTAGCGGTCGCAGCTACAATGAGCAGTTCTTC. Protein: CASSLEAASGRSYNEQFF.

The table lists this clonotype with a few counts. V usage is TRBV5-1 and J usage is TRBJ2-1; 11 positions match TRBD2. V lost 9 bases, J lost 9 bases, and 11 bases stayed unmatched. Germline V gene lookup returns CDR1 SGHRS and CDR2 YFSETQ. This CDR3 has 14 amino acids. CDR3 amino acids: CATTTSGSTGEQFF. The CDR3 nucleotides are TGCGCCACAACTACTAGCGGGAGTACCGGTGAGCAGTTCTTC.

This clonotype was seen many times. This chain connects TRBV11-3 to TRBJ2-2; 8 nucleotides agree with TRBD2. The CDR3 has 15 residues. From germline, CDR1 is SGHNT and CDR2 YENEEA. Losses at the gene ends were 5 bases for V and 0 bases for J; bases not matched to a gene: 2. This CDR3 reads CASSPGLANTGELFF. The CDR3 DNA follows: TGTGCCAGCAGCCCGGGACTAGCGAACACCGGGGAGCTGTTTTTT.

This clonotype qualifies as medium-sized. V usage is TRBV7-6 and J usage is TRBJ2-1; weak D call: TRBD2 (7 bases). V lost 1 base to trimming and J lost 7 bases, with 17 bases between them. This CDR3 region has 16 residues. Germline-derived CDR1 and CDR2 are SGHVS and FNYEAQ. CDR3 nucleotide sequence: TGTGCCAGCAGCTTAGGTGCGGGGGCGCGTTGGAATGAGCAGTTCTTC. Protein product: CASSLGAGARWNEQFF.

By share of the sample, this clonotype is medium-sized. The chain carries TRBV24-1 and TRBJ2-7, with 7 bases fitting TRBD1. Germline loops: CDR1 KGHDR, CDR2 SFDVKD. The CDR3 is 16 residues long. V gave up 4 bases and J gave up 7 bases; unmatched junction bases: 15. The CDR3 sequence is CATSDQGQGSRGEQYF. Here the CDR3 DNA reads TGTGCCACCAGTGACCAGGGACAAGGGAGCAGGGGGGAGCAGTACTTC.

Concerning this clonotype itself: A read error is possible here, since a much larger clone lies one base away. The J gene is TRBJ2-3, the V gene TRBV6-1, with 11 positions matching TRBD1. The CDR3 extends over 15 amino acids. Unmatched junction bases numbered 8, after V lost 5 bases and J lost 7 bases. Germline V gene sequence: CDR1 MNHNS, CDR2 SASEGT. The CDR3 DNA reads TGTGCCAGCAGTAAGTTCGGACAGGGGGCATATACGCAGTATTTT. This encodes CASSKFGQGAYTQYF.

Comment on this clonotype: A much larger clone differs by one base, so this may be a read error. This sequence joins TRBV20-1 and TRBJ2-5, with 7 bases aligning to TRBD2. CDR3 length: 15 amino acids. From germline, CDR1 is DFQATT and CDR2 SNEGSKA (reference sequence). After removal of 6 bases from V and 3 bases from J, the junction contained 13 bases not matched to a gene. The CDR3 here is CSAPGGSGLKETQYF. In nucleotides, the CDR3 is TGCAGTGCCCCTGGCGGGAGTGGTTTGAAAGAGACCCAGTACTTC.

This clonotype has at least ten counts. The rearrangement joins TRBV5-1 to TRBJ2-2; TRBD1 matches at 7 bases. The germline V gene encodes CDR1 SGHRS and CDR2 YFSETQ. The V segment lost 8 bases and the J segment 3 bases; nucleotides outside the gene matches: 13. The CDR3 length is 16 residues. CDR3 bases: TGCGCCAGAGAGACAGGGTTTAATTCGGACACCGGGGAGCTGTTTTTT. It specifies CARETGFNSDTGELFF.

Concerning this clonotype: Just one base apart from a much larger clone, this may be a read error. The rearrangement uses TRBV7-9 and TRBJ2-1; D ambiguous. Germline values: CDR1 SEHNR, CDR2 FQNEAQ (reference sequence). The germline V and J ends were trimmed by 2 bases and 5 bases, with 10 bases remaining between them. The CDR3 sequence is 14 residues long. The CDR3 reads CASSLLEVNNEQFF. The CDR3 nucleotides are TGTGCCAGCAGCTTACTAGAAGTTAACAATGAGCAGTTCTTC.